This is a list of T cell receptor beta chains from one sample in a study of cytomegalovirus exposure and HLA in healthy donors. The table came from immunoSEQ multiplex PCR; TCRdb's copy has only in-frame clones and leaves some out. The sample contains about 200,000 clones, about 76% of which appear only once. The sample was PBMCs. Receptors were obtained from a woman between 45 and 65 years old in good health and CMV-seronegative. Each CDR3 is given with its conserved first and last residue. The D gene is left open where the match is weak. Some rows have no size entry. The others give once, few or many, or a class for an expanded clone.

D gene: TRBD1
J gene: TRBJ2-1
clone size: once
V gene: TRBV4-1
CDR3 DNA: TGCGCCAGCAGCCTTGGGACAGGGTGGACCTACAATGAGCAGTTCTTC
CDR3 protein: CASSLGTGWTYNEQFF

D gene: TRBD1
J gene: TRBJ1-1
clone size: NA
V gene: TRBV18
CDR3 DNA: TGTGCCAGCTCAACCCGGACAGGGGTAACTGAAGCTTTCTTT
CDR3 protein: CASSTRTGVTEAFF

D gene: TRBD1
J gene: TRBJ1-6
clone size: NA
V gene: TRBV28
CDR3 DNA: TGTGCCAGCAGGCTATCAGGGGGTAATTCACCCCTCCACTTT
CDR3 protein: CASRLSGGNSPLHF

D gene: TRBD1
J gene: TRBJ2-7
clone size: NA
V gene: TRBV7-9
CDR3 DNA: TGTGCCAGCAGCCGGCTGGGACAGGGTTCCGGAGAGCAGTACTTC
CDR3 protein: CASSRLGQGSGEQYF

D gene: TRBD1
J gene: TRBJ2-1
clone size: NA
V gene: TRBV28
CDR3 DNA: TGTGCCAGCAGAGCAACAGGGGGCGGTGAGCAGTTCTTC
CDR3 protein: CASRATGGGEQFF

D gene: TRBD2
J gene: TRBJ2-2
clone size: NA
V gene: TRBV5-1
CDR3 DNA: TGCGCCAGCAGCCTACGACTAGCGGGAGTTAACACCGGGGAGCTGTTTTTT
CDR3 protein: CASSLRLAGVNTGELFF

D gene: TRBD1
J gene: TRBJ1-4
clone size: NA
V gene: TRBV6-5
CDR3 DNA: TGTGCCAGCAGTTGCCGTAACAGGGGTACTAATGAAAAACTGTTTTTT
CDR3 protein: CASSCRNRGTNEKLFF

D gene: TRBD1
J gene: TRBJ1-1
clone size: NA
V gene: TRBV7-9
CDR3 DNA: TGTGCCAGCAGCTTAGTTGGCGGACAGGGGCTCACTGAAGCTTTCTTT
CDR3 protein: CASSLVGGQGLTEAFF

D gene: TRBD2
J gene: TRBJ2-3
clone size: NA
V gene: TRBV4-1
CDR3 DNA: TGCGCCAGCAGCCAAGGGGAGGGGCTCACAGATACGCAGTATTTT
CDR3 protein: CASSQGEGLTDTQYF

D gene: TRBD2
J gene: TRBJ2-7
clone size: NA
V gene: TRBV7-9
CDR3 DNA: TGTGCCAGCAGCCAGCGGGAGGGTGGATCCTACGAGCAGTACTTC
CDR3 protein: CASSQREGGSYEQYF

D gene: TRBD2
J gene: TRBJ2-2
clone size: NA
V gene: TRBV27
CDR3 DNA: TGTGCCAGCAGCCACAAGGGACTAGCGGGAGTTTATGCCGGGGAGCTGTTTTTT
CDR3 protein: CASSHKGLAGVYAGELFF

D gene: TRBD1
J gene: TRBJ1-2
clone size: few
V gene: TRBV18
CDR3 DNA: TGTGCCAGCTCACCTCTCGGACAGGGGCATAACTATGGCTACACCTTC
CDR3 protein: CASSPLGQGHNYGYTF

D gene: TRBD2
J gene: TRBJ2-1
clone size: NA
V gene: TRBV2
CDR3 DNA: TGTGCCAGCAGACCATCTCAGACTAGCGGAGTCAACAATGAGCAGTTCTTC
CDR3 protein: CASRPSQTSGVNNEQFF

D gene: NA
J gene: TRBJ1-5
clone size: NA
V gene: TRBV27
CDR3 DNA: TGTGCCAGCAGTCGAACGGGACAACATAGCAATCAGCCCCAGCATTTT
CDR3 protein: CASSRTGQHSNQPQHF

D gene: NA
J gene: TRBJ2-6
clone size: NA
V gene: TRBV7-2
CDR3 DNA: TGTGCCAGCAGCTTGGGTGGGGGAGGTGGGGCCAACGTCCTGACTTTC
CDR3 protein: CASSLGGGGGANVLTF

D gene: TRBD1
J gene: TRBJ1-6
clone size: once
V gene: TRBV27
CDR3 DNA: TGTGCCAGCAGTACCCAAGGGACAGGTCGCGGTTCACCCCTCCACTTT
CDR3 protein: CASSTQGTGRGSPLHF

D gene: NA
J gene: TRBJ1-5
clone size: NA
V gene: TRBV19
CDR3 DNA: TGTGCCAGTAGTTTGCCGCCGAGGCCCCAGCATTTT
CDR3 protein: CASSLPPRPQHF

D gene: NA
J gene: TRBJ1-1
clone size: NA
V gene: TRBV6-5
CDR3 DNA: TGTGCCAGCAGACGCCGGGAGGGCACTGAAGCTTTCTTT
CDR3 protein: CASRRREGTEAFF

D gene: TRBD2
J gene: TRBJ2-7
clone size: NA
V gene: TRBV5-1
CDR3 DNA: TGCGCCAGCAGCTTAGAAGGACTAGCGGGAAGGTCCTACGAGCAGTACTTC
CDR3 protein: CASSLEGLAGRSYEQYF

D gene: TRBD1
J gene: TRBJ1-2
clone size: NA
V gene: TRBV18
CDR3 DNA: TGTGCCAGCTCACCAGGGCACAGGGGTATTTACGGCTACACCTTC
CDR3 protein: CASSPGHRGIYGYTF